This is a list of T cell receptor beta chains from one sample in a study of a mutant IDH1 vaccine in newly diagnosed glioma. TCRdb's copy holds only in-frame clones and misses some; the assay was immunoSEQ multiplex PCR. Of 95,000 to 100,000 clones listed, roughly 89% are singletons. The sequenced sample was PBMCs, obtained from a glioma patient treated with radiotherapy, temozolomide or both. The receptors were sampled from a woman in her 50s with glioma. Each CDR3 is given with its conserved first and last residue. A D gene is named only where the DNA matches it firmly. Rows may omit the clone size; those that give it use once, few, many or a size class.

>TRBJ2-7|TRBV2|TRBD1|-
CASSVQGQLAYEQYF
TGTGCCAGCAGTGTTCAGGGACAGTTGGCCTACGAGCAGTACTTC
>TRBJ2-2|TRBV7-6|-|-
CASSLARGGELFF
TGTGCCAGCAGCCTAGCCAGGGGCGGGGAGCTGTTTTTT
>TRBJ2-3|TRBV12-5|-|-
CASGSTIRTQYF
TGTGCTAGTGGTTCCACGATACGTACGCAGTATTTT
>TRBJ2-6|TRBV30|-|-
CAWSWGSGANVLTF
TGTGCCTGGAGTTGGGGCTCTGGGGCCAACGTCCTGACTTTC
>TRBJ2-3|TRBV5-1|TRBD2|-
CASTVSGRGTDTQYF
TGCGCCAGCACCGTTAGCGGGAGAGGTACAGATACGCAGTATTTT
>TRBJ1-2|TRBV11-2|-|-
CASSFRRRSGGYTNYGYTF
TGTGCCAGCAGCTTCCGCCGAAGGTCGGGGGGATACACTAACTATGGCTACACCTTC
>TRBJ2-2|TRBV7-3|-|-
CASSPGGELFF
TGTGCCAGCAGCCCCGGAGGGGAGCTGTTTTTT
>TRBJ2-1|TRBV28|TRBD2|-
CASSPLAGLAYNEQFF
TGTGCCAGCAGCCCCTTGGCGGGACTAGCCTACAATGAGCAGTTCTTC
>TRBJ2-7|TRBV4-1|-|-
CASSQGSSGTYEQYF
TGCGCCAGCAGCCAAGGCAGTAGCGGTACCTACGAGCAGTACTTC
>TRBJ2-3|TRBV27|-|once
CASSYRARTDTQYF
TGTGCCAGCAGTTACCGGGCCCGCACAGATACGCAGTATTTT
>TRBJ1-5|TRBV7-9|-|-
CASSLDPPGQPQHF
TGTGCCAGCAGCTTAGATCCACCCGGTCAGCCCCAGCATTTT
>TRBJ2-7|TRBV18|-|-
CASSDQDGLYEQYF
TGTGCCAGCTCCGACCAAGACGGACTCTACGAGCAGTACTTC
>TRBJ2-7|TRBV25-1|-|-
CASSEGNYEQYF
TGTGCCAGCAGTGAAGGGAACTACGAGCAGTACTTC
>TRBJ2-2|TRBV6-1|-|-
CASKSGAANTGELFF
TGTGCCAGCAAGAGTGGGGCAGCGAACACCGGGGAGCTGTTTTTT
>TRBJ1-1|TRBV14|-|once
CASSPPERNTEAFF
TGTGCCAGCAGCCCCCCCGAAAGGAACACTGAAGCTTTCTTT
>TRBJ2-7|TRBV11-3|-|-
CASSLDGGQSYEQYF
TGTGCCAGCAGCTTAGATGGCGGGCAGAGCTACGAGCAGTACTTC
>TRBJ1-1|TRBV11-2|-|-
CASSPQPGNTEAFF
TGTGCCAGCAGCCCCCAGCCGGGGAACACTGAAGCTTTCTTT
>TRBJ2-2|TRBV30|-|-
CAWQRGSTGELFF
TGTGCCTGGCAAAGGGGTAGCACCGGGGAGCTGTTTTTT
>TRBJ2-1|TRBV5-5|TRBD2|-
CASSLAPSGSGEQFF
TGTGCCAGCAGCTTGGCTCCTAGCGGGAGTGGCGAGCAGTTCTTC
>TRBJ2-3|TRBV27|TRBD2|-
CASSRDLAGGPIATDTQYF
TGTGCCAGCAGTCGTGATCTAGCGGGAGGGCCCATAGCGACAGATACGCAGTATTTT
>TRBJ2-1|TRBV6-5|-|-
CASTSDRTYNEQFF
TGTGCCAGCACTTCGGACCGGACTTACAATGAGCAGTTCTTC
>TRBJ2-2|TRBV28|-|-
CASSFWTNTGELFF
TGTGCCAGCAGTTTCTGGACGAACACCGGGGAGCTGTTTTTT
>TRBJ1-1|TRBV19|-|few
CASSIDRRAFF
TGTGCCAGTAGTATTGACAGGAGAGCTTTCTTT
>TRBJ2-6|TRBV5-1|-|-
CASSFDGTTTSGANVLTF
TGCGCCAGCAGCTTTGACGGAACTACTACCTCTGGGGCCAACGTCCTGACTTTC
>TRBJ2-1|TRBV10-2|TRBD2|-
CASSELEREGEQFF
TGCGCCAGCAGCGAACTAGAGCGGGAAGGGGAGCAGTTCTTC
>TRBJ2-7|TRBV5-1|-|-
CASSLSQQGDEQYF
TGCGCCAGCAGCTTGTCTCAGCAGGGCGACGAGCAGTACTTC
>TRBJ2-7|TRBV6-5|-|once
CASSYSGTVSYEQYF
TGTGCCAGCAGTTACTCAGGGACTGTCTCCTACGAGCAGTACTTC